One and the same sample provided the 6 T cell receptor beta chains below, sequenced in a study of blood T cells in healthy people across ages. A sample-barcoded 5' primer and a J-beta primer mix were used in a second PCR of about 7 to 11 cycles. TCRdb called the 5' RACE reads again in MiXCR, with one record for every CDR3 protein. The sample has 350,000 to 450,000 distinct CDR3 sequences, over 45% seen once. The specimen was blood. These receptors were obtained from a man aged 60 to 75 in good health.

There are many counts of this clonotype. V is TRBV20-1 and J is TRBJ2-7; the D gene is possibly TRBD2 (5 bases). CDR3 size: 15 residues. The germline gives CDR1 DFQATT, CDR2 SNEGSKA (reference sequence). Trimming cost V 0 bases and J 4 bases, with 16 bases left between them. The CDR3 loop is CSARDGARAFYEQYF. DNA for the CDR3: TGCAGTGCTAGAGACGGCGCGAGGGCTTTTTACGAGCAGTACTTC.

This chain connects TRBV20-1 to TRBJ2-3; 7 bases align to TRBD2. V was clipped by 0 bases and J by 3 bases; unmatched bases: 9. The CDR3 sequence is 16 residues long. Germline lookup yields CDR1 DFQATT and CDR2 SNEGSKA (reference sequence). CDR3 DNA: TGCAGTGCTAGAGATGGGCCTAGCGGAGGTACAGATACGCAGTATTTT. Its translation: CSARDGPSGGTDTQYF.

The rearrangement uses TRBV14 and TRBJ2-7; weak D call: TRBD1 (5 bases). Germline CDR1 is SGHDN and CDR2 is FVKESK. The CDR3 is 13 residues long. Between the trimmed V and J ends, which lost 1 base and 9 bases, there was a span of 13 bases. CDR3 in DNA: TGTGCCAGCAGCCAAGGCCCGACAGAAGCGCAGTACTTC. It codes for CASSQGPTEAQYF.

The V call is TRBV29-1, the J call TRBJ2-7; 7 positions agree with TRBD2. The DNA end favors TRBJ2-5, so the J call may be wrong. The germline gives CDR1 SQVTM, CDR2 ANQGSEA. This CDR3 has 11 residues. The CDR3 DNA reads TGCAGCGTTGTGGGAGGGGAGACCCAGTACTTC. Its protein is CSVVGGETQYF.

This chain connects TRBV6-1 to TRBJ1-4, with 9 bases that match TRBD1. This CDR3 has 14 amino acids. The trim removed 6 bases at V and 4 bases at J, leaving 3 bases unmatched. Germline loops: CDR1 MNHNS, CDR2 SASEGT. The CDR3 loop reads CASRGTGRNEKLFF. CDR3 DNA sequence: TGTGCCAGCAGGGGGACAGGGCGTAATGAAAAACTGTTTTTT.

About this clonotype: A single base separates this from a much larger clone, so it may be a read error. The rearrangement uses TRBV15 and TRBJ2-4; 8 nucleotides agree with TRBD2. The CDR3 sequence is 13 residues long. Germline CDR1 reads LNHNV; CDR2 reads YYDKDF (reference sequence). V lost 3 bases and J lost 11; bases outside the gene matches: 6. The CDR3 loop reads CATSRGLDNVQYF. The CDR3 nucleotides read TGTGCCACCAGCAGGGGACTAGACAACGTTCAGTACTTC.